This T cell receptor (beta chain) was documented in a study of immune evolution from preneoplasia to lung adenocarcinoma (dated by TCRdb to about 2021). At the level of the whole study: No AAH lesions showed HLA loss of heterozygosity, compared with 7% of AIS, over 12% of MIA and about a third of ADC lesions. Whole exome sequencing and methylation data from the same cohort of nodules were integrated with the immune data. It was reported in the study that over a hundred samples were used for TCR sequencing. A total of some 51 patients with pulmonary nodules who underwent surgical resection were included in the overall cohort. The sample size was set by how many specimens were available, not by a prior power calculation. POLYSOLVER was used to infer Class I HLA alleles from exome data, while LOHHLA was used to detect allele-specific HLA loss. TCR sequencing data were obtained from about 46 patients. The study combined immune gene expression, TCR sequencing and multiplex immunofluorescence to profile immune contexture across lung adenocarcinoma precursors and invasive adenocarcinoma. Resected precursor lesions (AAH, AIS, MIA) and invasive adenocarcinomas were compared against paired morphologically normal lung tissue.

Patients underwent resection in Japan or China between the mid-2010s and the late 2010s. The histologic diagnosis of each case was independently confirmed on H&E slides by two lung cancer pathologists. Premalignant or tumor cells were enriched for nucleic acid extraction by macro-dissection performed after pathologic assessment. FFPE tissue was used for DNA isolation with the AllPrep DNA/RNA FFPE Kit. From a lookup of the germline V gene (reference sequence), CDR1 and CDR2 are SEHNR and FQNEAQ. The CDR3 numbers 13 residues from cysteine through phenylalanine. CDR3 DNA only is kept here, 39 bases in frame from base 1. A distance of 5 bases separates the germline ends of V and J, which lose 1 base and 2 bases respectively. On this clone itself: This clone's antigen is unknown. No much larger clone is present one base from it, and per-base qualities are unavailable.

TCR beta CDR3 regions were sequenced from DNA using the immunoSEQ hsTCRbeta Kit. In the source study's methods: TCR sequencing data were analysed with the ImmunoSEQ Analyzer. T cell clonality was defined as 1 minus Pielou's evenness, calculated on productive rearrangements. T cell diversity was measured with the inverse Simpson index on productive templates. T cell density was defined as TCR beta template counts normalized to usable DNA, with usable DNA estimated by amplification and sequencing of housekeeping genes. Two-sided Kruskal-Wallis tests were used to compare TCR metrics across histologic stages. TCRdb took over this immuneACCESS table, retaining in-frame rearrangements with V and J assigned. Such tables are incomplete; in checked studies, under half of the missing clones stem from an unresolved V gene, and the remainder is unexplained. Clone size and the V and J calls come from that table; the DNA yielded D and trimming. Recorded for this sample are about 4,000 clones; 86% of them occurred a single time. Over 5.5% of the sample goes to the ten largest clones.

General findings and caveats noted by the study authors: The highest T cell clonality was observed in KRAS-mutant nodules compared with EGFR-mutant or double wild-type lesions. Clonality was highest in normal lung, while later-stage lesions appeared to have lower clonality but higher T cell density and diversity. Normal lung had the highest top T cell clone frequencies, and these frequencies appeared to fall progressively from AAH through AIS, MIA and invasive adenocarcinoma. Because all patients were from Japan and China, applicability to Western populations was uncertain. Findings were based on association rather than direct causation; larger cohorts with long-term follow-up and longitudinal biopsies were deemed needed.

Input material: FFPE minimally invasive lung adenocarcinoma tissue. The cell subset or site label on this specimen signifies: micro-invasive lung adenocarcinoma (MIA). The V and J genes are TRBV7-9 and TRBJ2-5; no D gene can be assigned with confidence. The TCR was taken from a donor at least 70 years old with lung adenocarcinoma. The DNA sequence reads TGTGCCAGCAGCTTAGGGGTACAAGAGACCCAGTACTTC. Its translation reads: CASSLGVQETQYF.